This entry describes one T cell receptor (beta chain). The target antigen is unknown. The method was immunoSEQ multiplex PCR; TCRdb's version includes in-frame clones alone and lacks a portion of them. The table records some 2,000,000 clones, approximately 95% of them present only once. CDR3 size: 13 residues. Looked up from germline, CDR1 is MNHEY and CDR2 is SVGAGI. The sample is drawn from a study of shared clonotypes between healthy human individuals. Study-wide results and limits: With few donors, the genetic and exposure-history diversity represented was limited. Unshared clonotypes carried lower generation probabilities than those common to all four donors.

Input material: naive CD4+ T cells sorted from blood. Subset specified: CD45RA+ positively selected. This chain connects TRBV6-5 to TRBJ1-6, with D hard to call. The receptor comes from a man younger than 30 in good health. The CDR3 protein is CATRDSYNSPLHF. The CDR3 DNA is TGTGCGACCCGGGACTCCTATAATTCACCCCTCCACTTT.